The 31 T cell receptor beta chains in this list originate from one sample, sequenced in a study of blood T cell repertoires in COVID-19. Profiling relied on immunoSEQ multiplex PCR, and the TCRdb table lists in-frame clones only, not all of them. The repertoire includes 200,000 to 300,000 clones, roughly 86% of them detected once, and 5% to 6% sits in the top ten. Source material: peripheral blood. These receptors came from a woman aged 80 or over with COVID-19, enrolled during active disease.

In its sample, this clone was seen a few times. The chain couples TRBV11-2 to TRBJ1-2; D is possibly TRBD1 (6 bases). Germline V gives CDR1 SGHAT, CDR2 FQNNGV. The ends were cut back, 4 bases at V and 4 bases at J, with 19 bases in the middle. CDR3 length: 16 amino acids. The CDR3 loop is CASSSLKTQGAYGYTF. The CDR3 nucleotides read TGTGCCAGCAGCTCACTAAAGACACAGGGCGCCTATGGCTACACCTTC.

The rearrangement links TRBV2 to TRBJ2-2, with D possibly matching TRBD2 (7 bases). Germline CDR1 SNHLY, CDR2 FYNNEI. V lost 7 bases and J lost 7, with 16 bases in between. The length of the CDR3 is 14 residues. Written as DNA, the CDR3 is TGTGCCAGCAACGCGGGGGCCGGTATCGGGGAGCTGTTTTTT. Encoded protein: CASNAGAGIGELFF.

This chain uses TRBV10-1 with TRBJ2-1; 7 bases are a match to TRBD1. Germline V lookup: CDR1 WNHNN, CDR2 SYGVQD (reference sequence). The CDR3 is 14 residues long. V lost 4 bases, J lost 12 bases, and 12 bases stayed unmatched. CDR3 nucleotide sequence: TGCGCCAGCAGTGCCCGGGACAGTCCAACGGGGCAGTTCTTC. This codes for CASSARDSPTGQFF.

The gene calls are TRBV9 and TRBJ2-3; D is perhaps TRBD2 (5 bases). The germline gives CDR1 SGDLS, CDR2 YYNGEE. The CDR3 is 15 amino acids. Trimming cost V 4 bases and J 3 bases, with 15 bases left between them. The CDR3 DNA sequence: TGTGCCAGCAGCACCACTAGACTCGGGACAGATACGCAGTATTTT. This codes for CASSTTRLGTDTQYF. The whole variable domain, filled in from reference TRBV9 and TRBJ2-3, reads DSGVTQTPKHLITATGQRVTLRCSPRSGDLSVYWYQQSLDQGLQFLIQYYNGEERAKGNILERFSAQQFPDLHSELNLSSLELGDSALYFCASSTTRLGTDTQYFGPGTRLTVL.

This clone turned up a few times. This chain links TRBV29-1 with TRBJ2-1; D ambiguous. Per germline, CDR1 SQVTM and CDR2 ANQGSEA. Trimming pared 7 bases from V and 4 bases from J, leaving 11 bases between. This CDR3 is 12 amino acids long. DNA of the CDR3: TGCAGCGCTTCAAGTACATACAATGAGCAGTTCTTC. Translation gives CSASSTYNEQFF.

The rearrangement joins TRBV6-5 to TRBJ2-1, with 8 bases fitting TRBD2. Germline assignment: CDR1 MNHEY and CDR2 SVGAGI. J gave up 8 bases and V 8 bases, and 14 bases lay outside the gene matches. CDR3 size: 15 residues. CDR3 amino acids: CASDPRGGRGDEQFF. The CDR3, as DNA: TGTGCCAGCGACCCCCGCGGGGGGCGCGGCGATGAGCAGTTCTTC.

The rearrangement links TRBV28 to TRBJ1-4, with 10 bases matching TRBD1. The junction had 7 bases not matched to a gene; V was cut back by 7 bases and J by 5 bases. The germline V gene encodes CDR1 MDHEN and CDR2 SYDVKM. CDR3 length: 15 residues. For the CDR3, the DNA is TGTGCCAGCATCCCTTCGGGACAGGGGAATGAAAAACTGTTTTTT. This sequence encodes CASIPSGQGNEKLFF.

This chain joins TRBV10-3 and TRBJ2-7, with 12 positions matching TRBD1. Looked up from germline, CDR1 is ENHRY and CDR2 is SYGVKD. V was clipped by 7 bases and J by 7 bases; unmatched bases: 8. This CDR3 spans 14 amino acids. CDR3 region: CAIKWGQGAGEQYF. CDR3 DNA sequence: TGTGCCATCAAATGGGGACAGGGGGCGGGAGAGCAGTACTTC.

J is TRBJ2-6 and V is TRBV5-4; D is perhaps TRBD2 (7 bases). This CDR3 has 17 residues. Germline V lookup: CDR1 SGHNT, CDR2 YYREEE (reference sequence). V lost 0 bases and J 2 bases, leaving 12 bases between the germline ends. The CDR3 DNA is TGTGCCAGCAGCTTGGGGGGGGGCCAAACTGGGGCCAACGTCCTGACTTTC. It encodes CASSLGGGQTGANVLTF.

This clone came up once. This chain joins TRBV6-5 and TRBJ2-1; 8 bases agree with TRBD1. The V and J ends lost 4 bases and 8 bases, in that order; junction bases with no gene match: 10. CDR1 is MNHEY, CDR2 SVGAGI, per germline. This CDR3 spans 15 amino acids. CDR3 sequence reads: CASSSVSTGEDEQFF. The CDR3 nucleotides are TGTGCCAGCAGTTCCGTCTCGACAGGGGAGGATGAGCAGTTCTTC.

The chain carries TRBV15 and TRBJ1-2; tentatively, D is TRBD1 (6 bases). V lost 5 bases and J 4 bases, leaving 14 bases between the germline ends. This CDR3 contains 14 residues. Germline CDR1 and CDR2: LNHNV and YYDKDF (reference sequence). The CDR3 region is CATSGPRGAYGYTF. CDR3 nucleotide sequence: TGTGCCACCAGCGGCCCCAGGGGCGCCTATGGCTACACCTTC.

A note on this clone: Other DNA sequences within the sample encode an identical CDR3. V is TRBV5-1 and J is TRBJ1-5, with a possible D match to TRBD1 (5 bases). The V and J ends lost 0 bases and 0 bases respectively, with 7 bases between them. The CDR3 is 15 amino acids. Germline assignment: CDR1 SGHRS and CDR2 YFSETQ. CDR3 region: CASSLEGASNQPQHF. The DNA of the CDR3 is TGCGCCAGCAGCTTGGAAGGGGCTAGCAATCAGCCCCAGCATTTT.

This clone was recorded a few times. This sequence joins TRBV10-3 and TRBJ1-2; TRBD1 agrees at 8 bases. This CDR3 comprises 13 residues. Germline V gene lookup returns CDR1 ENHRY and CDR2 SYGVKD. With 7 bases clipped from V and 4 bases from J, the junction kept 5 bases outside the gene matches. CDR3 residues: CAITTGQAYGYTF. CDR3 nucleotides: TGTGCCATCACCACGGGACAGGCCTATGGCTACACCTTC.

This sequence joins TRBV5-6 and TRBJ1-1; 7 bases fit TRBD1. Germline assignment: CDR1 SGHDT and CDR2 YYEEEE. V gave up 1 base and J gave up 6 bases; unmatched junction bases: 12. The CDR3 is 16 residues long. CDR3 amino acids: CASSLTPTGVRSEAFF. The DNA for the CDR3 is TGTGCCAGCAGCTTGACTCCCACAGGGGTTCGCTCTGAAGCTTTCTTT.

The V and J genes are TRBV7-9 and TRBJ1-5; the D gene is possibly TRBD1 (5 bases). Germline V gene data show CDR1 as SEHNR and CDR2 as FQNEAQ (reference sequence). CDR3 length: 15 amino acids. Trimming took off 4 bases at V and 4 bases at J, with 14 bases between the two ends. CDR3 bases: TGTGCCAGCAGCTCCTCGGGGGGTTGGAATCAGCCCCAGCATTTT. The encoded protein is CASSSSGGWNQPQHF.

This sequence joins TRBV6-2 or TRBV6-3 and TRBJ1-5; no clear D. Germline CDR1 is MNHEY and CDR2 is SVGEGT. With 1 base removed from V and 0 bases from J, the gap between germline ends came to 13 bases. This CDR3 spans 17 amino acids. For the CDR3, the DNA is TGTGCCAGCAGTTACTACCGAGGGTCCTATAGCAATCAGCCCCAGCATTTT. It encodes CASSYYRGSYSNQPQHF.

The J gene is TRBJ1-2, the V gene TRBV28; unclear D gene. Trimming took 4 bases from V and 5 from J, leaving 5 bases between them. CDR1 is MDHEN and CDR2 is SYDVKM in the germline V gene. There are 11 residues in the CDR3. CDR3 bases: TGTGCCAGCAGTTCCAGTTATGGCTACACCTTC. Translated: CASSSSYGYTF.

This sequence joins TRBV6-2 or TRBV6-3 and TRBJ1-2; TRBD1 matches at 7 bases. CDR3 length: 15 residues. The germline gives CDR1 MNHEY, CDR2 SVGEGT. V lost 5 bases and J lost 2; bases outside the gene matches: 8. CDR3 nucleotide sequence: TGTGCCAGCAGTCCGAGGACAGGTCGGAACTATGGCTACACCTTC. Translated: CASSPRTGRNYGYTF.

V gene TRBV18 combines with J gene TRBJ2-7; tentatively, D is TRBD1 (6 bases). The V end was cut by 3 bases, the J end by 2 bases, with 11 bases between. CDR3 length: 14 amino acids. The germline V gene has CDR1 KGHSH and CDR2 LQKENI. The CDR3, as DNA: TGTGCCAGCTCACCGTCCAGGGACACCTACGAGCAGTACGTC. As protein: CASSPSRDTYEQYV.

The rearrangement joins TRBV7-2 to TRBJ1-3; no firm D call. The CDR3 runs to 14 residues. Germline V gene lookup returns CDR1 SGHTA and CDR2 FQGNSA. V gave up 2 bases and J gave up 8 bases, with 13 bases separating them. CDR3 DNA: TGTGCCAGCAGCTTAAGCGGAGGAAGGGACACCATATATTTT. It is translated as CASSLSGGRDTIYF.

The chain links TRBV6-1 to TRBJ1-1; D unclear. The CDR3 is 14 residues long. Germline V lookup: CDR1 MNHNS, CDR2 SASEGT. The germline V and J ends were trimmed by 1 base and 5 bases, with 11 bases remaining between them. DNA for the CDR3: TGTGCCAGCAGTGAAGGGAGGGCATATACTGAAGCTTTCTTT. Its protein product is CASSEGRAYTEAFF.

This clone has just a few counts. V gene TRBV24-1 combines with J gene TRBJ2-5, with 10 bases that match TRBD2. V trimming: 3 bases; J trimming: 6 bases; junction bases outside the gene matches: 9. CDR3 size: 16 residues. CDR1 is KGHDR and CDR2 is SFDVKD in the germline V gene. The CDR3 here is CATSDTLAGGLQTQYF. As DNA, the CDR3 is TGTGCCACCAGTGATACCTTAGCGGGGGGCCTACAGACCCAGTACTTC.

This chain connects TRBV15 to TRBJ2-5; D gene ambiguous. The germline gives CDR1 LNHNV, CDR2 YYDKDF (reference sequence). The CDR3 is 13 amino acids. Trimming took 2 bases from V and 2 from J, leaving 6 bases between them. The CDR3 DNA reads as TGTGCCACCAGCAGATCTCGGCAAGAGACCCAGTACTTC. It encodes CATSRSRQETQYF.

The CDR3 sequence is CASSFGTVSGANEKLFF. CDR3 DNA: TGTGCCAGCAGCTTCGGCACTGTGTCAGGGGCTAATGAAAAACTGTTTTTT. V is TRBV11-2 and J is TRBJ1-4; the D gene is possibly TRBD1 (6 bases). Trimming stripped 3 bases from V and 3 bases from J, with 17 bases between. CDR3 length: 17 amino acids. Germline V gene lookup returns CDR1 SGHAT and CDR2 FQNNGV.

V and J are TRBV13 and TRBJ1-2, with D possibly matching TRBD1 (6 bases). V gave up 6 bases and J gave up 7 bases, with 15 bases separating them. CDR1 and CDR2 from the germline V gene are PRHDT and FYEKMQ (reference sequence). The CDR3 is 13 residues long. In DNA form, the CDR3 reads TGTGCCAGCAGGGACCAGGGGACGGGTGGCTACACCTTC. It specifies CASRDQGTGGYTF.

The rearrangement links TRBV3-1 (or the pseudogene TRBV3-2) to TRBJ2-5; 13 bases are a match to TRBD2. The V segment lost 4 bases and the J segment 2 bases; nucleotides outside the gene matches: 4. The CDR3 sequence is 16 residues long. Germline-derived CDR1 and CDR2 are LGHDT and YNNKEL (reference sequence). The CDR3 loop reads CASSPGLAGVQETQYF. The CDR3 bases are TGTGCCAGCAGCCCCGGACTAGCGGGGGTACAAGAGACCCAGTACTTC.

This chain connects TRBV29-1 to TRBJ2-3; 13 bases are shared with TRBD2. Germline assignment: CDR1 SQVTM and CDR2 ANQGSEA. V lost 6 bases, J lost 3 bases, and 6 bases stayed unmatched. This CDR3 comprises 15 residues. The CDR3 DNA is TGCAGCGTAGTGGGACTAGCGGGGCCGACAGATACGCAGTATTTT. Translating gives CSVVGLAGPTDTQYF.

V gene TRBV5-1 combines with J gene TRBJ1-2; D unresolved. The V end lost 1 base, the J end lost 6 bases, and 13 bases lay between the germline ends. Germline CDR1 is SGHRS and CDR2 is YFSETQ. The CDR3 consists of 14 residues. DNA of the CDR3: TGCGCCAGCAGCTTGACGGCGGGGAGGGATGGCTACACCTTC. As protein: CASSLTAGRDGYTF.

The V and J genes are TRBV28 and TRBJ1-2; D unclear. CDR1 MDHEN and CDR2 SYDVKM come from the germline V gene. Trimming removed 6 bases at V and 0 bases at J, with 5 bases between. The CDR3 covers 12 residues. The CDR3 DNA reads TGTGCCAGCAGGGGCGCTAACTATGGCTACACCTTC. Its translation: CASRGANYGYTF.

This clone was detected only once. The chain carries TRBV24-1 and TRBJ1-1; TRBD1 agrees at 7 bases. Germline values: CDR1 KGHDR, CDR2 SFDVKD. Trimming removed 5 bases from V and 7 bases from J; junction bases left unmatched: 6. The CDR3 is 13 amino acids. For the CDR3, the DNA is TGTGCCACCAGTGGCAGCAGGGGGAATGAAGCTTTCTTT. Translated: CATSGSRGNEAFF.

The chain has TRBV4-2 and TRBJ2-5; 8 nucleotides agree with TRBD2. CDR1 LGHNA and CDR2 YNFKEQ come from the germline V gene. The trim removed 4 bases at V and 5 bases at J, leaving 21 bases unmatched. This CDR3 comprises 19 residues. The CDR3 protein is CASSLLGPPVRGGRETQYF. For the CDR3, the DNA is TGTGCCAGCAGCCTCCTTGGTCCTCCCGTACGGGGGGGCAGGGAGACCCAGTACTTC.